This is a list of T cell receptor beta chains from one sample in a study of vaccination effects on CD4 cells after COVID-19. Repertoires were generated with immunoSEQ multiplex PCR, while TCRdb's copy carries only in-frame clones and drops some. Of 20,000 to 25,000 clones in the sample, 65% to 85% are singletons; the top ten hold 9.1%. Antigens for these TCRs are unknown. The starting material was CD4+ T cells from PBMCs cultured with HCoV-NL63 spike peptides, obtained before COVID-19 vaccination. All receptors come from a human donor who received a COVID-19 vaccine. The CDR3 runs from the conserved cysteine through the conserved F or W. Fields, in order: J gene, V gene, D gene, clone size, CDR3 protein, CDR3 DNA. The D gene is left open where the match is weak. Rows may omit the clone size; those that give it use once, few, many or a size class.

>TRBJ1-1|TRBV5-4|.|.
CASSGEPGQGTEAFF
TGTGCCAGCAGCGGGGAACCTGGGCAGGGCACTGAAGCTTTCTTT
>TRBJ2-3|TRBV6-1|.|once
CASSEFTLTRRASTDTQYF
TGTGCCAGCAGTGAATTCACGTTAACCCGACGGGCTAGCACAGATACGCAGTATTTT
>TRBJ1-1|TRBV12-3/TRBV12-4|.|.
CASGQRMNTEAFF
TGTGCCAGCGGGCAGCGTATGAACACTGAAGCTTTCTTT
>TRBJ2-3|TRBV10-3|TRBD2|.
CAISPGTSGQTDTQYF
TGTGCCATCAGTCCCGGGACTAGCGGGCAAACAGATACGCAGTATTTT
>TRBJ1-5|TRBV30|.|.
CAWGDSNQPQHF
TGTGCCTGGGGAGACAGCAATCAGCCCCAGCATTTT
>TRBJ2-5|TRBV4-1|.|once
CASSRGGGSGDYQETQYF
TGCGCCAGCAGCCGAGGAGGGGGGAGCGGGGATTACCAAGAGACCCAGTACTTC
>TRBJ1-2|TRBV18|TRBD1|medium-sized
CASSPYIPGQGAHGYTF
TGTGCCAGCTCACCCTACATACCGGGACAGGGGGCGCATGGCTACACCTTC
>TRBJ2-5|TRBV14|TRBD2|.
CASSRPTRWGSGSKETQYF
TGTGCCAGCAGCCGACCCACAAGATGGGGAAGCGGGAGTAAAGAGACCCAGTACTTC
>TRBJ1-5|TRBV5-4|.|.
CASSLGGNSNQPQHF
TGTGCCAGCAGCTTGGGGGGGAATAGCAATCAGCCCCAGCATTTT
>TRBJ2-7|TRBV19|.|.
CASSQKGKSSYEQYF
TGTGCCAGTAGTCAGAAGGGCAAAAGCTCCTACGAGCAGTACTTC
>TRBJ2-3|TRBV12-3/TRBV12-4|.|.
CASSLVGSDTQYF
TGTGCCAGCAGTTTAGTCGGGTCCGATACGCAGTATTTT
>TRBJ2-1|TRBV19|TRBD2|.
CASSTISGSSYNEQFF
TGTGCCAGTAGTACCATTAGCGGGAGCTCCTACAATGAGCAGTTCTTC
>TRBJ2-2|TRBV5-1|TRBD1|.
CASSVAGGAGELFF
TGCGCCAGCAGCGTAGCAGGGGGCGCCGGGGAGCTGTTTTTT
>TRBJ2-7|TRBV30|.|.
CAWRTEGGGLSEQYF
TGTGCCTGGAGGACCGAGGGGGGAGGTTTGAGCGAGCAGTACTTC
>TRBJ1-3|TRBV2|TRBD1|.
CASTDRVAGNTIYF
TGTGCCAGCACAGACAGGGTCGCTGGAAACACCATATATTTT
>TRBJ2-7|TRBV5-4|.|.
CASSPDRGYEQYF
TGTGCCAGCAGCCCGGACCGCGGCTACGAGCAGTACTTC
>TRBJ1-4|TRBV5-5|TRBD1|.
CASSWTGNNEKLFF
TGTGCCAGCAGCTGGACAGGGAATAATGAAAAACTGTTTTTT
>TRBJ1-1|TRBV5-1|.|.
CASSLAGSPTEAFF
TGCGCCAGCAGCTTGGCCGGCAGTCCCACTGAAGCTTTCTTT
>TRBJ2-1|TRBV19|TRBD2|.
CASRGGSRYNEQFF
TGTGCCAGTAGAGGCGGGAGCAGATACAATGAGCAGTTCTTC
>TRBJ2-1|TRBV19|.|.
CASSGVRVGNEQFF
TGTGCCAGTTCAGGCGTCAGAGTCGGGAATGAGCAGTTCTTC
>TRBJ2-7|TRBV5-1|.|.
CASSLDASVVEQYF
TGCGCCAGCAGCTTGGACGCCAGCGTGGTCGAGCAGTACTTC
>TRBJ2-1|TRBV5-1|TRBD2|.
CASSSWTSGDSYNEQFF
TGCGCCAGCAGCTCCTGGACTAGCGGGGATTCCTACAATGAGCAGTTCTTC
>TRBJ2-7|TRBV19|.|.
CASSQSGNEQYF
TGTGCCAGTAGCCAGTCGGGTAATGAGCAGTACTTC
>TRBJ2-5|TRBV7-6|.|.
CASSLTKRETQYF
TGTGCCAGCAGCTTGACAAAGAGGGAGACCCAGTACTTC
>TRBJ2-5|TRBV23-1|TRBD2|.
CASSQSYTGGRIPQETQYF
TGCGCCAGCAGTCAATCTTATACGGGCGGGAGGATACCACAAGAGACCCAGTACTTC
>TRBJ1-3|TRBV11-2|.|.
CASSDRVTGNTIYF
TGTGCCAGCAGCGACCGAGTTACTGGAAACACCATATATTTT
>TRBJ1-2|TRBV5-1|TRBD1|few
CASSLGGGQVGWGYTF
TGCGCCAGCAGCTTGGGAGGGGGACAGGTCGGATGGGGCTACACCTTC
>TRBJ2-1|TRBV11-3|TRBD2|few
CASSLDQGGSGSPNEQFF
TGTGCCAGCAGCTTAGACCAGGGAGGTAGCGGGAGTCCTAATGAGCAGTTCTTC
>TRBJ2-1|TRBV7-6|TRBD2|.
CASSLGILAGGPDNEQFF
TGTGCCAGCAGCTTAGGAATCTTGGCGGGAGGGCCCGACAATGAGCAGTTCTTC
>TRBJ2-2|TRBV11-2|TRBD1|.
CASSKNRGTRELFF
TGTGCCAGCAGCAAAAACAGGGGTACCCGGGAGCTGTTTTTT
>TRBJ2-3|TRBV7-9|TRBD1|.
CASSLGMTGKDTQYF
TGTGCCAGCAGCTTAGGTATGACAGGGAAAGATACGCAGTATTTT
>TRBJ2-1|TRBV24-1|.|.
CATSDPRGVNNEQFF
TGTGCCACCAGTGATCCGCGGGGTGTAAACAATGAGCAGTTCTTC
>TRBJ2-4|TRBV15|.|.
CATSRDGGASKNIQYF
TGTGCCACCAGCAGAGATGGGGGGGCGTCAAAAAACATTCAGTACTTC
>TRBJ1-1|TRBV3-1/TRBV3-2|.|.
CASSRWNTEAFF
TGTGCCAGCAGCCGGTGGAACACTGAAGCTTTCTTT
>TRBJ1-1|TRBV3-1/TRBV3-2|.|once
CASRNFGAGTEAFF
TGTGCCAGCAGAAATTTCGGGGCGGGCACTGAAGCTTTCTTT
>TRBJ2-5|TRBV18|.|medium-sized
CASSRRKNQETQYF
TGTGCCAGCTCACGACGGAAGAACCAAGAGACCCAGTACTTC
>TRBJ1-2|TRBV18|TRBD1|.
CASSPSGVGTGQHGYTF
TGTGCCAGCTCACCATCGGGGGTCGGGACAGGTCAACATGGCTACACCTTC
>TRBJ1-2|TRBV4-1|.|.
CASSQEWRQGYYGYTF
TGCGCCAGCAGCCAAGAATGGAGGCAGGGGTACTATGGCTACACCTTC
>TRBJ2-1|TRBV18|TRBD1|medium-sized
CASSLTGTGELSPSFFF
TGTGCCAGCTCACTTACCGGGACAGGGGAGTTAAGTCCTTCTTTTTTCTTC
>TRBJ2-7|TRBV6-1|.|few
CASSGSFGSHPREQYF
TGTGCCAGCAGTGGGAGCTTCGGGAGCCACCCGCGCGAGCAGTACTTC
>TRBJ2-5|TRBV5-1|TRBD2|.
CASRTGTSGSQETQYF
TGCGCCAGCAGAACCGGGACTAGCGGGAGCCAAGAGACCCAGTACTTC
>TRBJ1-1|TRBV7-9|.|once
CASSPLGTEAFF
TGTGCCAGCAGCCCCCTAGGGACTGAAGCTTTCTTT
>TRBJ2-7|TRBV5-8|.|.
CASSLVAVTYEQYF
TGTGCCAGCAGCTTGGTCGCAGTCACCTACGAGCAGTACTTC
>TRBJ2-1|TRBV5-1|TRBD1|.
CASSLRTGISEQFF
TGCGCCAGCAGCCTGCGGACAGGGATCAGTGAGCAGTTCTTC
>TRBJ2-7|TRBV6-5|TRBD1|.
CASTQQGSPSYEQYF
TGTGCCAGCACCCAACAGGGGTCCCCCTCCTACGAGCAGTACTTC
>TRBJ1-3|TRBV19|.|.
CASSDTGSSGNTIYF
TGTGCCAGTAGTGACACAGGCTCCTCTGGAAACACCATATATTTT
>TRBJ2-1|TRBV27|.|.
CASRDRPGGREQFF
TGTGCCAGCAGGGACAGGCCCGGGGGGAGAGAGCAGTTCTTC
>TRBJ1-4|TRBV4-1|.|.
CASSHPQGRGRITNEKLFF
TGCGCCAGCAGCCACCCCCAGGGCAGGGGACGGATAACTAATGAAAAACTGTTTTTT
>TRBJ2-2|TRBV6-5|.|.
CASSHIPGELFF
TGTGCCAGCAGCCATATTCCCGGGGAGCTGTTTTTT
>TRBJ2-7|TRBV5-5|TRBD2|.
CASSSRTSGEAYEQYF
TGTGCCAGCAGCTCTCGGACTAGCGGAGAGGCCTACGAGCAGTACTTC
>TRBJ1-1|TRBV9|.|.
CASRHKNTEAFF
TGTGCCAGCAGGCACAAGAACACTGAAGCTTTCTTT